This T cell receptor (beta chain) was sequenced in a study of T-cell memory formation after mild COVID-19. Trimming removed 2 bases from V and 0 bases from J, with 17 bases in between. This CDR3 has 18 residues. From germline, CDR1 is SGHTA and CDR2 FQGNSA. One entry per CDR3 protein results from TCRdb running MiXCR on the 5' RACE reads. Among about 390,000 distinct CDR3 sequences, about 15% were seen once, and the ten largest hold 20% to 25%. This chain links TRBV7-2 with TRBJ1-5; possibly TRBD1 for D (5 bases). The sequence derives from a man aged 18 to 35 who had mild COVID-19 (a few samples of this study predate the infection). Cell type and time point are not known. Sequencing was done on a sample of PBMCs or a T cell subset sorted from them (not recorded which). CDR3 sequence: CASSLIPGGRYSNQPQHF. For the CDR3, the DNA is TGTGCCAGCAGCTTAATTCCGGGGGGACGGTATAGCAATCAGCCCCAGCATTTT.